This T cell receptor beta chain was captured in a study of cytomegalovirus exposure and HLA in healthy donors. V gave up 3 bases and J gave up 6 bases, with 11 bases separating them. CDR1 and CDR2 from the germline V gene are MNHNS and SASEGT. CDR3 size: 13 residues. Study findings and constraints: Immune exposure information comprised only CMV serostatus.

Regarding this clone: Its antigen is still unknown.

Both 60 Vbeta primers and 13 Jbeta primers went into the PCR. Assay used: immunoSEQ multiplex PCR; TCRdb lists only in-frame clones, some missing. The repertoire holds around 80,000 clones, with 74% as singletons. The receptor comes from a man aged 40-49 years in good health and CMV-seropositive. The material sequenced was PBMCs. The chain joins TRBV6-1 to TRBJ1-1; D is unclear. The CDR3 DNA reads TGTGCCAGCAGTGACGGAGGATCTGCTGAAGCTTTCTTT. This gives the protein CASSDGGSAEAFF.